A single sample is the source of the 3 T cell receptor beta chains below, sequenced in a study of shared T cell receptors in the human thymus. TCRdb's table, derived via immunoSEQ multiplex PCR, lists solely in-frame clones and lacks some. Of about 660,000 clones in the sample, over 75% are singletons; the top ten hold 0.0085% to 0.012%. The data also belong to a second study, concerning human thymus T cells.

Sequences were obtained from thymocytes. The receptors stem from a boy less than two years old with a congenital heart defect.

Written as DNA, the CDR3 is TGTGCCACCAGCAGAGATAGAGGGACAGGACCCTATGGCTACACCTTC. Encoded protein: CATSRDRGTGPYGYTF. The chain carries TRBV15 and TRBJ1-2; TRBD1 matches at 8 bases. Germline loops: CDR1 LNHNV, CDR2 YYDKDF (reference sequence). CDR3 size: 16 residues. J gave up 4 bases and V 0 bases, and 7 bases lay outside the gene matches. Looking up the rest from reference TRBV15 and TRBJ1-2 gives the full variable domain: DAMVIQNPRYQVTQFGKPVTLSCSQTLNHNVMYWYQQKSSQAPKLLFHYYDKDFNNEADTPDNFQSRRPNTSFCFLDIRSPGLGDTAMYLCATSRDRGTGPYGYTFGSGTRLTVV.

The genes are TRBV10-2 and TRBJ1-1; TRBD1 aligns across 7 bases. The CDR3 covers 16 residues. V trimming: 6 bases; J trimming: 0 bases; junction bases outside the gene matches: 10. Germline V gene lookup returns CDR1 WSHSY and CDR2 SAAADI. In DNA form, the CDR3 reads TGCGCCAGCAGGGGTAGGCAGGGGGGAATGAACACTGAAGCTTTCTTT. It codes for CASRGRQGGMNTEAFF.

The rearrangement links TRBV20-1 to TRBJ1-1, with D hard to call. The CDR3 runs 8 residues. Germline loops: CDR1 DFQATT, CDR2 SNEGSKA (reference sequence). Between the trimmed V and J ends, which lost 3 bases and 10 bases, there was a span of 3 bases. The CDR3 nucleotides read TGCAGTGCTAGTCTAGCTTTCTTT. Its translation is CSASLAFF.